This T cell receptor beta chain derives from a study of blood T cell repertoires in COVID-19. Sequencing was performed with immunoSEQ multiplex PCR; in TCRdb, only in-frame clones are kept and a portion is missing. The sample has fewer than 400,000 clones; roughly 86% are singletons. The germline V gene encodes CDR1 MNHEY and CDR2 SVGEGT. Trimming cost V 2 bases and J 4 bases, with 14 bases left between them. The CDR3 is 15 residues long. The sequence came from a woman between 25 and 40 years old with COVID-19, enrolled during active disease. The source material was peripheral blood. The rearrangement joins TRBV6-2 or TRBV6-3 to TRBJ1-2; possible D gene TRBD1, 5 bases. CDR3 DNA: TGTGCCAGCAGTTACCCCAGGGCCGGTGCCTATGGCTACACCTTC. Translated, it gives CASSYPRAGAYGYTF.